The next 32 T cell receptor beta chains were all read from a single sample in a study of blood T cell repertoires in COVID-19. Generated by immunoSEQ multiplex PCR, the TCRdb table keeps only in-frame clones and is missing some. The repertoire holds some 71,000 clones, with roughly 90% as singletons. What was sequenced was peripheral blood. These receptors originate from a man between 50 and 59 years old with acute or convalescent COVID-19.

The CDR3 DNA reads as TGTGCCACCAGTGATCGGGGGGCGTCTGGAAACACCATATATTTT. Translated: CATSDRGASGNTIYF. The V gene is TRBV24-1, the J gene TRBJ1-3; possible D gene TRBD1, 6 bases. The CDR3 covers 15 residues. Trimming cost V 3 bases and J 1 base, with 9 bases left between them. From germline, CDR1 is KGHDR and CDR2 SFDVKD.

V and J are TRBV7-9 and TRBJ2-5, with D tentatively TRBD1 (7 bases). V was clipped by 5 bases and J by 6 bases, with 13 bases between them. The CDR3 has 13 residues. The V gene's germline CDR1 is SEHNR and CDR2 FQNEAQ (reference sequence). DNA of the CDR3: TGTGCCAGCAGCCACAGGGGAGGAAAGACCCAGTACTTC. It translates to CASSHRGGKTQYF. Full variable domain (outside the CDR3, taken from reference TRBV7-9 and TRBJ2-5): DTGVSQNPRHKITKRGQNVTFRCDPISEHNRLYWYRQTLGQGPEFLTYFQNEAQLEKSRLLSDRFSAERPKGSFSTLEIQRTEQGDSAMYLCASSHRGGKTQYFGPGTRLLVL.

The chain links TRBV25-1 to TRBJ2-7; 9 nucleotides line up with TRBD2. Germline CDR1 reads MGHDK; CDR2 reads SYGVNS. The CDR3 is 16 amino acids. Trimming cost V 7 bases and J 5 bases; bases outside gene matches: 15. As DNA, the CDR3 is TGTGCCAGCACCCCGGGGGCTAGCGGGAATTCTGACGAGCAGTACTTC. This encodes CASTPGASGNSDEQYF.

The genes are TRBV11-2 and TRBJ1-5; D possibly corresponds to TRBD1 (5 bases). This CDR3 is built from 15 residues. Germline values: CDR1 SGHAT, CDR2 FQNNGV. V shed 3 bases and J shed 4 bases, with 13 bases lying between them. The CDR3 DNA follows: TGTGCCAGCAGCTTCACTACAGGAGCTAATCAGCCCCAGCATTTT. Translating gives CASSFTTGANQPQHF. The full variable domain, its missing parts supplied by reference TRBV11-2 and TRBJ1-5, is EAGVAQSPRYKIIEKRQSVAFWCNPISGHATLYWYQQILGQGPKLLIQFQNNGVVDDSQLPKDRFSAERLKGVDSTLKIQPAKLEDSAVYLCASSFTTGANQPQHFGDGTRLSIL.

The V gene is TRBV2, the J gene TRBJ2-1, with TRBD1 as a possible D gene (5 bases). The V gene's germline CDR1 is SNHLY and CDR2 FYNNEI. The CDR3 contains 15 residues. Trimming removed 4 bases at V and 2 bases at J, with 12 bases between. The CDR3 bases are TGTGCCAGCAGTGCGGACAAGACAACCTACAATGAGCAGTTCTTC. Translation: CASSADKTTYNEQFF. Full variable domain (rest looked up from reference TRBV2 and TRBJ2-1): EPEVTQTPSHQVTQMGQEVILRCVPISNHLYFYWYRQILGQKVEFLVSFYNNEISEKSEIFDDQFSVERPDGSNFTLKIRSTKLEDSAMYFCASSADKTTYNEQFFGPGTRLTVL.

The rearrangement uses TRBV10-3 and TRBJ2-3; tentative D call: TRBD2 (5 bases). In germline, CDR1 is ENHRY, CDR2 SYGVKD. V shed 6 bases and J shed 4 bases, with 14 bases lying between them. This CDR3 has 14 amino acids. The CDR3 loop reads CAIRRAGDADTQYF. The CDR3 nucleotides read TGTGCCATCAGGAGGGCTGGAGATGCAGATACGCAGTATTTT.

This chain links TRBV6-2 or TRBV6-3 with TRBJ2-5; 13 bases line up with TRBD2. The germline CDR1 and CDR2 sequences are MNHEY and SVGEGT. The CDR3 totals 17 residues. Trimming removed 6 bases from V and 4 bases from J; junction bases left unmatched: 11. The CDR3 loop reads CASSHGTSGTEIETQYF. The DNA of the CDR3 is TGTGCCAGCAGCCACGGGACTAGCGGGACAGAGATAGAGACCCAGTACTTC.

V gene TRBV5-6 combines with J gene TRBJ2-1; 10 nucleotides agree with TRBD2. The CDR3 loop spans 18 amino acids. The V segment lost 1 base and the J segment 7 bases; nucleotides outside the gene matches: 14. Germline loops: CDR1 SGHDT, CDR2 YYEEEE. CDR3 sequence reads: CASSLLAGVTGEGNEQFF. Here the CDR3 DNA reads TGTGCCAGCAGCTTGCTAGCGGGAGTCACTGGGGAGGGGAATGAGCAGTTCTTC. Looking up the rest from reference TRBV5-6 and TRBJ2-1 gives the full variable domain: DAGVTQSPTHLIKTRGQQVTLRCSPKSGHDTVSWYQQALGQGPQFIFQYYEEEERQRGNFPDRFSGHQFPNYSSELNVNALLLGDSALYLCASSLLAGVTGEGNEQFFGPGTRLTVL.

The J gene is TRBJ1-1, the V gene TRBV10-3; weak D call: TRBD1 (6 bases). The CDR3 consists of 14 residues. Between the trimmed V and J ends, which lost 0 bases and 11 bases, there was a span of 16 bases. Germline V gene sequence: CDR1 ENHRY, CDR2 SYGVKD. The CDR3 loop reads CAISESADSLRAFF. The CDR3 DNA sequence: TGTGCCATCAGTGAGTCAGCGGACAGTTTGCGGGCTTTCTTT.

This clone was counted a few times. V is TRBV12-3 or TRBV12-4 and J is TRBJ1-2; a weak D match, TRBD1 (5 bases). The CDR3 has 13 amino acids. V was shortened by 3 bases and J by 4 bases, with 9 bases between the two germline ends. The CDR3 spells CASSLGPPYGYTF. CDR3 DNA sequence: TGTGCCAGCAGTTTGGGGCCCCCCTATGGCTACACCTTC.

This chain's CDR3 is CASSLVGTGSYEQYF. The CDR3 DNA sequence: TGCGCCAGCAGCTTGGTGGGGACTGGCTCCTACGAGCAGTACTTC. J is TRBJ2-7 and V is TRBV5-1; maybe TRBD2 (6 bases). The CDR3 runs to 15 residues. The germline gives CDR1 SGHRS, CDR2 YFSETQ. V was shortened by 0 bases and J by 0 bases, with 10 bases between the two germline ends.

The V gene is TRBV6-5, the J gene TRBJ1-6; possible D gene TRBD1, 5 bases. V dropped 7 bases and J dropped 7 bases, with 11 bases sitting between them. This CDR3 region has 13 residues. The V gene's germline CDR1 is MNHEY and CDR2 SVGAGI. The CDR3 protein is CASITPGNSPLHF. The CDR3, as DNA: TGTGCCAGCATAACTCCAGGGAATTCACCCCTCCACTTT.

The CDR3 sequence is CASNPFSGGPPGYTF. The CDR3 nucleotides are TGTGCCAGTAACCCTTTTTCAGGGGGCCCCCCTGGCTACACCTTC. This chain uses TRBV19 with TRBJ1-2; 8 bases map to TRBD1. The CDR3 length is 15 residues. J lost 7 bases, V lost 7 bases, and 14 bases had no gene match. Germline V gene lookup returns CDR1 LNHDA and CDR2 SQIVND (reference sequence). Combining the CDR3 with reference TRBV19 and TRBJ1-2 gives the whole variable domain DGGITQSPKYLFRKEGQNVTLSCEQNLNHDAMYWYRQDPGQGLRLIYYSQIVNDFQKGDIAEGYSVSREKKESFPLTVTSAQKNPTAFYLCASNPFSGGPPGYTFGSGTRLTVV.

This clone was recorded only once. V and J are TRBV14 and TRBJ2-3, with D possibly matching TRBD2 (5 bases). The germline V gene has CDR1 SGHDN and CDR2 FVKESK. The CDR3 has 16 residues. Between the trimmed V and J ends, which lost 1 base and 2 bases, there was a span of 13 bases. The chain's CDR3 is CASSQGRAEFTDTQYF. Written as DNA, the CDR3 is TGTGCCAGCAGCCAAGGACGAGCGGAGTTCACAGATACGCAGTATTTT.

The count of this clone is one. The chain employs TRBV5-1 and TRBJ2-7, with 7 bases aligning to TRBD1. The V and J ends lost 4 bases and 5 bases, in that order; junction bases with no gene match: 12. The CDR3 is 15 amino acids. CDR1 SGHRS and CDR2 YFSETQ come from the germline V gene. The DNA for the CDR3 is TGCGCCAGCAGCCCCTACTACAGGGGTGGTCACGAGCAGTACTTC. It specifies CASSPYYRGGHEQYF.

The chain recombines TRBV6-5 with TRBJ1-4, with a possible D match to TRBD1 (5 bases). The CDR3 totals 12 residues. Per germline, CDR1 MNHEY and CDR2 SVGAGI. Trimming took off 7 bases at V and 8 bases at J, with 11 bases between the two ends. The CDR3 sequence: CASTDAGEKLFF. CDR3 in DNA: TGTGCCAGCACCGATGCAGGGGAAAAACTGTTTTTT.

The chain links TRBV12-1 to TRBJ2-6; the listed D gene, TRBD1, was not tested against the DNA. TRBV12-1 is recorded as a pseudogene. CDR3 length equals 18 residues. This CDR3 reads CASSSPRTGVSGANVLTF. The DNA of the CDR3 is TGTGCCAGCAGCTCCCCCCGGACAGGGGTATCTGGGGCCAACGTCCTGACTTTC.

The V and J genes are TRBV11-2 and TRBJ1-1; possible D gene TRBD1, 5 bases. The V and J ends lost 11 bases and 0 bases respectively, with 10 bases between them. This CDR3 contains 12 residues. Germline CDR1 reads SGHAT; CDR2 reads FQNNGV. The CDR3 reads CASRQMNTEAFF. CDR3 bases: TGTGCCTCTCGACAGATGAACACTGAAGCTTTCTTT.

The chain has TRBV15 and TRBJ2-3; 10 bases align to TRBD1. This CDR3 has 17 residues. The junction had 4 bases not matched to a gene; V was cut back by 0 bases and J by 1 base. Looked up from germline, CDR1 is LNHNV and CDR2 is YYDKDF (reference sequence). The CDR3 coding sequence is TGTGCCACCAGCAGAGATGCTGGACAGGGGGGCACAGATACGCAGTATTTT. Protein: CATSRDAGQGGTDTQYF.

This chain joins TRBV4-1 and TRBJ2-3, with TRBD2 matching over 9 bases. Germline V lookup: CDR1 MGHRA, CDR2 YSYEKL. After removal of 8 bases from V and 2 bases from J, the junction contained 5 bases not matched to a gene. This CDR3 has 14 amino acids. The CDR3 coding sequence is TGCGCCAGCGGCGGGAGGGGGAACACAGATACGCAGTATTTT. Translation: CASGGRGNTDTQYF.

V gene TRBV2 combines with J gene TRBJ1-6; D ambiguous. The CDR3 covers 14 residues. The germline V gene encodes CDR1 SNHLY and CDR2 FYNNEI. V lost 7 bases and J 7 bases, leaving 14 bases between the germline ends. CDR3 DNA: TGTGCCAGCACCGGGGTGGCGTTGAATTCACCCCTCCACTTT. Its protein is CASTGVALNSPLHF.

This sequence joins TRBV19 and TRBJ2-2; 9 bases match TRBD2. The V gene end was trimmed by 4 bases and the J gene end by 3 bases; junction bases not matched to a gene: 6. CDR1 and CDR2 (germline): LNHDA, SQIVND (reference sequence). The CDR3 length is 16 residues. The CDR3 region has the DNA TGTGCCAGTAGTACGACTAGCGGAGATTACACCGGGGAGCTGTTTTTT. This encodes CASSTTSGDYTGELFF.

In its sample, this clone was seen once. The V gene is TRBV30, the J gene TRBJ1-1; 7 nucleotides match TRBD1. J lost 3 bases, V lost 5 bases, and 3 bases had no gene match. This CDR3 region has 12 residues. Germline CDR1 and CDR2: GTSNPN and SVGIG (reference sequence). CDR3 in DNA: TGTGCCTGGTCCCAGGGGGACACTGAAGCTTTCTTT. This codes for CAWSQGDTEAFF.

The chain links TRBV11-2 to TRBJ2-7; 8 bases agree with TRBD1. The CDR3 is 15 residues long. Germline assignment: CDR1 SGHAT and CDR2 FQNNGV. Trimming took 5 bases from V and 2 from J; bases not matched to a gene: 8. CDR3: CASSTSAGGPYEQYF. Here the CDR3 DNA reads TGTGCCAGCAGCACATCCGCAGGGGGCCCCTACGAGCAGTACTTC.

The chain couples TRBV2 to TRBJ2-1, with D perhaps matching TRBD1 (6 bases). The CDR3 totals 15 residues. Germline-derived CDR1 and CDR2 are SNHLY and FYNNEI. Trimming cost V 3 bases and J 3 bases, with 12 bases left between them. The CDR3 protein is CASSDTGPFYNEQFF. The CDR3 DNA reads as TGTGCCAGCAGTGATACAGGGCCCTTCTACAATGAGCAGTTCTTC.

V gene TRBV10-3 combines with J gene TRBJ2-5; 7 bases line up with TRBD2. The CDR3 is 16 amino acids. V shed 4 bases, J shed 7 bases, and the junction held 15 bases outside the gene matches. CDR1 ENHRY and CDR2 SYGVKD come from the germline V gene. Here the CDR3 reads CAISAGLTTAEGTQYF. In DNA form, the CDR3 reads TGTGCCATCAGTGCGGGACTAACCACCGCCGAGGGGACCCAGTACTTC.

Of note for this clone: One junction end disagrees with the germline gene, perhaps due to a read error. This sequence joins TRBV11-2 and TRBJ1-2; D uncertain. Germline V gene sequence: CDR1 SGHAT, CDR2 FQNNGV. The CDR3 sequence is 13 residues long. The CDR3 region is CASSLEAVYGYTF. As DNA, the CDR3 is TGTGCCAGCAGCCTAGAGGCGGTCTATGGCTACACCTTC.

This chain links TRBV19 with TRBJ1-5, with 11 nucleotides matching TRBD1. Germline assignment: CDR1 LNHDA and CDR2 SQIVND (reference sequence). The CDR3 has 13 residues. The ends lost 10 bases at V and 6 bases at J; junction bases unmatched: 5. This CDR3 is CATRTGGIQPQHF. The CDR3 coding sequence is TGTGCCACCCGGACAGGGGGCATTCAGCCCCAGCATTTT.

The chain joins TRBV10-1 to TRBJ1-1; no clear D. V dropped 0 bases and J dropped 0 bases, with 11 bases sitting between them. The CDR3 loop spans 16 amino acids. Germline loops: CDR1 WNHNN, CDR2 SYGVQD (reference sequence). The CDR3, as DNA: TGCGCCAGCAGTGAGTCGAGATCGGGGTTGAACACTGAAGCTTTCTTT. Residues: CASSESRSGLNTEAFF.

This clone turned up a few times. The V call is TRBV2, the J call TRBJ1-5; 8 nucleotides match TRBD1. This CDR3 contains 15 residues. J lost 2 bases, V lost 7 bases, and 7 bases had no gene match. Germline V gene data show CDR1 as SNHLY and CDR2 as FYNNEI. The DNA of the CDR3 is TGTGCCAGCAACCCCGGACAGGGCCGCAATCAGCCCCAGCATTTT. It yields the protein CASNPGQGRNQPQHF.

The J gene is TRBJ2-2, the V gene TRBV19; TRBD2 agrees at 15 bases. There are 17 residues in the CDR3. Germline CDR1 LNHDA, CDR2 SQIVND (reference sequence). With 6 bases clipped from V and 6 bases from J, the junction kept 8 bases outside the gene matches. Written as DNA, the CDR3 is TGTGCCAGTAGGATCCCGGGACTAGCGGGAGGTGCCGGGGAGCTGTTTTTT. Protein sequence: CASRIPGLAGGAGELFF.

The chain is built from TRBV3-1 (or the pseudogene TRBV3-2) and TRBJ2-7, with TRBD1 matching over 8 bases. Per the germline V gene, CDR1 is LGHDT and CDR2 is YNNKEL (reference sequence). The CDR3 loop spans 15 amino acids. V lost 1 base to trimming and J lost 3 bases; unmatched junction nucleotides: 5. The DNA for the CDR3 is TGTGCCAGCAGCCAAGCAGGGGGCGTTGGCTACGAGCAGTACTTC. Encoded protein: CASSQAGGVGYEQYF.